This TCR beta chain is from a study of OX40 agonist ivuxolimab in advanced cancers. Background on the study: Patients were treated with ivuxolimab, an agonistic anti-OX40 (CD134) antibody. Partial responses occurred in Three dose-escalation patients, one with hepatocellular carcinoma and two with cutaneous melanoma. Prior checkpoint blockade (anti-PD-1, anti-PD-L1 or anti-CTLA-4) was permitted; 35% to 50% had it. Notes on the study in general: Within 6 weeks, CD4+ and CD8+ blood T cells expanded clonally at 0.1 to 3.0 mg/kg.

With respect to this clone: Its antigen is undetermined.

TCRdb keeps only in-frame clones here, not all; method: immunoSEQ multiplex PCR. The sample includes about 90,000 clones, about 90% of them seen just once. With V trimmed by 4 bases and J by 2 bases, 4 bases remained unmatched. The CDR3 runs 14 residues. The V gene's germline CDR1 is SGDLS and CDR2 YYNGEE. J is TRBJ2-5 and V is TRBV9; TRBD2 matches 8 bases. This receptor was taken from an adult with an advanced solid tumor such as melanoma, head and neck, liver or kidney cancer. This specimen was CD4+ or CD8+ T cells sorted from blood, taken in a trial of the OX40 agonist ivuxolimab. The CDR3 sequence: CASSSGLAQETQYF. The CDR3 bases are TGTGCCAGCAGCTCAGGACTAGCTCAAGAGACCCAGTACTTC.